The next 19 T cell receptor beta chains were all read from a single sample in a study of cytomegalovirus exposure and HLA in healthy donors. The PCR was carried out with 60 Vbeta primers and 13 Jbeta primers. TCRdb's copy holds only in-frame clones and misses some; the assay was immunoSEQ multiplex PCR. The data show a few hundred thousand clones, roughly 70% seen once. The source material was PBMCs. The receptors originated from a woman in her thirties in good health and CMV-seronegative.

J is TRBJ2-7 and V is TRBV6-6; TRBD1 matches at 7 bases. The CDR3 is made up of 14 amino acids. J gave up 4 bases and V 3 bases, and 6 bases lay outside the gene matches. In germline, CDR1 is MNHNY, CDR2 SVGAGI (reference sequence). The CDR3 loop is CASSYQGESYEQYF. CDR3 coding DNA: TGTGCCAGCAGTTATCAGGGGGAGTCGTACGAGCAGTACTTC.

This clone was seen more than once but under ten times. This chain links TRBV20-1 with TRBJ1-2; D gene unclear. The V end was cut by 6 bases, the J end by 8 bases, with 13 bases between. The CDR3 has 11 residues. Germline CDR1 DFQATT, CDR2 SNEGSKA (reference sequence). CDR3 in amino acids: CSAALVPGYTF. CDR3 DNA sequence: TGCAGTGCCGCGTTGGTCCCCGGCTACACCTTC.

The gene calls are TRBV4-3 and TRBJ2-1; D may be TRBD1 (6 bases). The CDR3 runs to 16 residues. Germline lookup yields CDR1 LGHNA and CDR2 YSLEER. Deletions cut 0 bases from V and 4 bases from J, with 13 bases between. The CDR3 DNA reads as TGCGCCAGCAGCCAAGAGACAGGAGACGATTACAATGAGCAGTTCTTC. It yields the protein CASSQETGDDYNEQFF.

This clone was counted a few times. Written as DNA, the CDR3 is TGCAGCATCGCTAGCCAGGGGTTCGCAGATACGCAGTATTTT. It codes for CSIASQGFADTQYF. V is TRBV29-1 and J is TRBJ2-3; possible D gene TRBD1, 6 bases. CDR3 size: 14 residues. Per germline, CDR1 SQVTM and CDR2 ANQGSEA. V lost 8 bases, J lost 4 bases, and 19 bases lay in between.

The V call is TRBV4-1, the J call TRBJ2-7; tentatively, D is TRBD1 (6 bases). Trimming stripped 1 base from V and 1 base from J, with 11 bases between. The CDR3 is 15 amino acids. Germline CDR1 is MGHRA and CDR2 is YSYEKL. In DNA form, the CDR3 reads TGCGCCAGCAGCCAAGCAACAGGGATTTCCTACGAGCAGTACTTC. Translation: CASSQATGISYEQYF.

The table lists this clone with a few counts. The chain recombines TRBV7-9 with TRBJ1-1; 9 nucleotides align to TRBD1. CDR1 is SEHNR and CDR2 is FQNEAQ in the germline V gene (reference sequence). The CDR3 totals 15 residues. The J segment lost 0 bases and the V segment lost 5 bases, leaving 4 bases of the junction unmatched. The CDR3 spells CASSKRQGVNTEAFF. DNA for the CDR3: TGTGCCAGCAGCAAACGACAGGGGGTGAACACTGAAGCTTTCTTT.

The chain's CDR3 is CASCRDRSTEAFF. The CDR3 DNA reads TGTGCCAGCTGCAGGGACAGAAGCACTGAAGCTTTCTTT. V and J are TRBV2 and TRBJ1-1; TRBD1 agrees at 7 bases. Trimming took 8 bases from V and 4 from J; bases not matched to a gene: 7. Germline-derived CDR1 and CDR2 are SNHLY and FYNNEI. The CDR3 totals 13 residues.

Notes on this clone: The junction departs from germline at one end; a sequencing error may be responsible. CDR3 loop: CSSSLYPGQLNTEAFF. CDR3 coding DNA: TGTTCCAGCAGCCTCTACCCGGGACAACTGAACACTGAAGCTTTCTTT. The J gene is TRBJ1-1, the V gene TRBV7-9, with a possible D match to TRBD1 (6 bases). The CDR3 runs to 16 residues. Germline lookup yields CDR1 SEHNR and CDR2 FQNEAQ (reference sequence).

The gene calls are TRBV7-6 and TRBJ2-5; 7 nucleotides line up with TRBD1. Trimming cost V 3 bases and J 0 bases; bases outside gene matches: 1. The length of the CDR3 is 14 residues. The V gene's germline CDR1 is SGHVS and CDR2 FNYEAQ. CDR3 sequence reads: CASSLDRYQETQYF. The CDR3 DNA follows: TGTGCCAGCAGCTTGGACAGGTACCAAGAGACCCAGTACTTC. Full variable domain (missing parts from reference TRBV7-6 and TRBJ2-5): GAGVSQSPRYKVTKRGQDVALRCDPISGHVSLYWYRQALGQGPEFLTYFNYEAQQDKSGLPNDRFSAERPEGSISTLTIQRTEQRDSAMYRCASSLDRYQETQYFGPGTRLLVL.

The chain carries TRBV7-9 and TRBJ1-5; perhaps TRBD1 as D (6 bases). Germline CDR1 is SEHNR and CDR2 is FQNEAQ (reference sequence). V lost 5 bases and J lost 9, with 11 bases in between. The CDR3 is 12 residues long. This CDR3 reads CASSKGTMPQHF. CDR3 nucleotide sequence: TGTGCCAGCAGCAAAGGGACAATGCCCCAGCATTTT.

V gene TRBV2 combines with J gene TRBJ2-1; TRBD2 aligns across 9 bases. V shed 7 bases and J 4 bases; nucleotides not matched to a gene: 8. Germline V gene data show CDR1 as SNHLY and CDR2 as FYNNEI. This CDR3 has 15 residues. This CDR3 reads CASIAERGVYNEQFF. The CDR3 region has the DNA TGTGCCAGCATAGCAGAGCGGGGGGTTTACAATGAGCAGTTCTTC. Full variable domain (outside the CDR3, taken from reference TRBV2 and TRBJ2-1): EPEVTQTPSHQVTQMGQEVILRCVPISNHLYFYWYRQILGQKVEFLVSFYNNEISEKSEIFDDQFSVERPDGSNFTLKIRSTKLEDSAMYFCASIAERGVYNEQFFGPGTRLTVL.

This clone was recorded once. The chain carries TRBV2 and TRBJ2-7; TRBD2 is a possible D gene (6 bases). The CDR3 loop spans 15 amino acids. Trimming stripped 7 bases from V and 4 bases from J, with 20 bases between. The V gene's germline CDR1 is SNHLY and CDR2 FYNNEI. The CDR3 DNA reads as TGTGCCAGCATTCCGCTCCCGGGGGTTCCGTACGAGCAGTACTTC. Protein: CASIPLPGVPYEQYF.

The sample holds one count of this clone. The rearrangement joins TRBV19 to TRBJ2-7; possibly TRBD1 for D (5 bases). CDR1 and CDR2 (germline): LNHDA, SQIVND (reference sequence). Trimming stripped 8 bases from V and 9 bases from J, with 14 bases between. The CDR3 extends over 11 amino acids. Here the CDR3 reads CASGSGYWQYF. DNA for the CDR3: TGTGCCAGTGGATCAGGGTATTGGCAGTACTTC.

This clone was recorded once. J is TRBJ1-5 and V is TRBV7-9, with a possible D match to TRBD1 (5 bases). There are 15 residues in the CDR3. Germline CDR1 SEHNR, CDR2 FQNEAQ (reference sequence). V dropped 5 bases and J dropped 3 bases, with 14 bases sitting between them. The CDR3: CASSTDGAANQPQHF. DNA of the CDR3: TGTGCCAGCAGCACAGATGGGGCAGCCAATCAGCCCCAGCATTTT. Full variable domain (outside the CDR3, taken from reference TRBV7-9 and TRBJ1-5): DTGVSQNPRHKITKRGQNVTFRCDPISEHNRLYWYRQTLGQGPEFLTYFQNEAQLEKSRLLSDRFSAERPKGSFSTLEIQRTEQGDSAMYLCASSTDGAANQPQHFGDGTRLSIL.

CDR3 sequence: CASSFFSGGAKSEQFF. Here the CDR3 DNA reads TGTGCCAGCAGCTTCTTTAGCGGGGGGGCTAAGAGTGAGCAGTTCTTC. J is TRBJ2-1 and V is TRBV7-2; 11 bases match TRBD2. The ends lost 3 bases at V and 9 bases at J; junction bases unmatched: 10. Germline loops: CDR1 SGHTA, CDR2 FQGNSA. This CDR3 comprises 16 residues.

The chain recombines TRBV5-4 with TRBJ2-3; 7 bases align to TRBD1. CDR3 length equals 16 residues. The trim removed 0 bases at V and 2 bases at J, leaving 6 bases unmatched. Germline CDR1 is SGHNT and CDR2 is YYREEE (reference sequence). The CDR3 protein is CASSLAGQLFTDTQYF. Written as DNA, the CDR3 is TGTGCCAGCAGCTTGGCGGGACAGCTCTTCACAGATACGCAGTATTTT.

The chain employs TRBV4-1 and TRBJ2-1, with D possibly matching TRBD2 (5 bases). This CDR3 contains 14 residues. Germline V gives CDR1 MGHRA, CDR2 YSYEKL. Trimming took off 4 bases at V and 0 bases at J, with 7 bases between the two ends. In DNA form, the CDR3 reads TGCGCCAGCAGCCCGGGGAGCTCCTACAATGAGCAGTTCTTC. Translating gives CASSPGSSYNEQFF.

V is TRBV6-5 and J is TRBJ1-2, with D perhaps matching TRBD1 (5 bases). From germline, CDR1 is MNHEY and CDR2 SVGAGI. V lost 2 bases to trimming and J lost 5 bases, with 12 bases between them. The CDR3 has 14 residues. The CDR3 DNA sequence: TGTGCCAGCAGTTACGGGACTGCTGGTTATGGCTACACCTTC. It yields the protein CASSYGTAGYGYTF.

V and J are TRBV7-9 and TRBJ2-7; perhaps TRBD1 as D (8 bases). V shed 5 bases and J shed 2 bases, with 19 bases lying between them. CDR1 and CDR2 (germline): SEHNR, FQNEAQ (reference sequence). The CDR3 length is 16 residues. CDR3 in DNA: TGTGCCAGCAGCACGGCAGGGGGCGGGGGCACCTACGAGCAGTACTTC. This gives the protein CASSTAGGGGTYEQYF. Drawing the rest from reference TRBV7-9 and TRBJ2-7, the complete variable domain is DTGVSQNPRHKITKRGQNVTFRCDPISEHNRLYWYRQTLGQGPEFLTYFQNEAQLEKSRLLSDRFSAERPKGSFSTLEIQRTEQGDSAMYLCASSTAGGGGTYEQYFGPGTRLTVT.